The 16 T cell receptor beta chains below were found in one sample sequenced in a study of blood T cell repertoires in COVID-19. Some clones are missing from TCRdb's copy, which holds only in-frame ones; the method was immunoSEQ multiplex PCR. The sample shows approximately 150,000 clones, approximately 89% of them seen only once. Material for sequencing was peripheral blood. These TCRs come from a human donor in a cohort sampled during active COVID-19.

The rearrangement links TRBV6-5 to TRBJ2-5, with 13 bases identical to TRBD2. V shed 6 bases and J 4 bases; nucleotides not matched to a gene: 2. This CDR3 region has 14 residues. Looked up from germline, CDR1 is MNHEY and CDR2 is SVGAGI. The CDR3 bases are TGTGCCAGCAGACTAGCGGGGGGGCTAGAGACCCAGTACTTC. This sequence encodes CASRLAGGLETQYF.

The rearrangement joins TRBV19 to TRBJ2-2, with 7 bases identical to TRBD1. V lost 6 bases to trimming and J lost 1 base; unmatched junction nucleotides: 2. Germline values: CDR1 LNHDA, CDR2 SQIVND (reference sequence). The CDR3 runs 14 residues. The CDR3, as DNA: TGTGCCAGTAGAAACAGGGGGAACACCGGGGAGCTGTTTTTT. Its protein is CASRNRGNTGELFF. Together with reference TRBV19 and TRBJ2-2, the CDR3 gives the full variable domain: DGGITQSPKYLFRKEGQNVTLSCEQNLNHDAMYWYRQDPGQGLRLIYYSQIVNDFQKGDIAEGYSVSREKKESFPLTVTSAQKNPTAFYLCASRNRGNTGELFFGEGSRLTVL.

The J gene is TRBJ1-2, the V gene TRBV7-9; D is undetermined. The CDR3 extends over 11 amino acids. The V end lost 0 bases, the J end lost 9 bases, and 5 bases lay between the germline ends. In germline, CDR1 is SEHNR, CDR2 FQNEAQ (reference sequence). The CDR3 bases are TGTGCCAGCAGCTTAGCTTTAAGCTACACCTTC. Its protein product is CASSLALSYTF.

The chain links TRBV15 to TRBJ1-1; 8 nucleotides match TRBD1. Trimming at V came to 3 bases and at J to 0 bases, leaving 3 bases not matched to a gene. Germline loops: CDR1 LNHNV, CDR2 YYDKDF (reference sequence). There are 15 residues in the CDR3. The CDR3 DNA is TGTGCCACCAGCAGGGACAGGGTTATGAACACTGAAGCTTTCTTT. As protein: CATSRDRVMNTEAFF.

The chain has TRBV6-6 and TRBJ1-6; D is perhaps TRBD1 (6 bases). CDR1 and CDR2 from the germline V gene are MNHNY and SVGAGI (reference sequence). V lost 2 bases to trimming and J lost 10 bases, with 15 bases between them. The length of the CDR3 is 15 residues. The CDR3 DNA is TGTGCCAGCAGTTACCCCCCGGACAGTTCCTCACCCCTCCACTTT. It yields the protein CASSYPPDSSSPLHF.

This chain connects TRBV4-3 to TRBJ2-3; D might be TRBD1 (6 bases). The CDR3 extends over 15 amino acids. Germline V lookup: CDR1 LGHNA, CDR2 YSLEER. V gave up 4 bases and J gave up 4 bases, with 15 bases separating them. The CDR3 DNA follows: TGCGCCAGCAGCCTAGAGTGGGGGCAAGCAGATACGCAGTATTTT. As protein: CASSLEWGQADTQYF.

The rearrangement uses TRBV23-1 and TRBJ1-6, with 10 nucleotides matching TRBD1. TRBV23-1 is an ORF, and what it does is uncertain. Losses at the gene ends were 8 bases for V and 8 bases for J; bases not matched to a gene: 21. This CDR3 spans 19 amino acids. The CDR3 nucleotides are TGCGCCAGCGACAATGACGACAGGGGGCTCCCCCGGGGAGATTCACCCCTCCACTTT. The encoded protein is CASDNDDRGLPRGDSPLHF.

Only one count was recorded for this clone. The genes are TRBV15 and TRBJ1-5; TRBD1 matches at 7 bases. The CDR3 length is 15 residues. The germline CDR1 and CDR2 sequences are LNHNV and YYDKDF (reference sequence). Germline trimming cut 0 bases from V and 6 bases from J; bases unmatched to any gene: 5. The CDR3 DNA sequence: TGTGCCACCAGCAGAGATAAGGGGGCTGGTCAGCCCCAGCATTTT. Translating it yields CATSRDKGAGQPQHF. The full variable domain, in which reference TRBV15 and TRBJ1-5 provide the parts outside the CDR3, is DAMVIQNPRYQVTQFGKPVTLSCSQTLNHNVMYWYQQKSSQAPKLLFHYYDKDFNNEADTPDNFQSRRPNTSFCFLDIRSPGLGDTAMYLCATSRDKGAGQPQHFGDGTRLSIL.

The V gene is TRBV10-2, the J gene TRBJ1-2; D gene ambiguous. The length of the CDR3 is 15 residues. V dropped 0 bases and J dropped 4 bases, with 12 bases sitting between them. Looked up from germline, CDR1 is WSHSY and CDR2 is SAAADI. CDR3 region: CASSESVHVGYGYTF. The CDR3 DNA reads TGCGCCAGCAGTGAGTCGGTTCACGTCGGCTATGGCTACACCTTC.

The chain couples TRBV20-1 to TRBJ1-1; the match to TRBD1 covers 8 bases. Germline-derived CDR1 and CDR2 are DFQATT and SNEGSKA (reference sequence). The CDR3 has 10 residues. The CDR3 spells CSRGQGEAFF. The CDR3 DNA reads TGCAGCCGAGGACAGGGTGAAGCTTTCTTT.

The gene calls are TRBV3-1 (or the pseudogene TRBV3-2) and TRBJ2-7; the match to TRBD2 covers 13 bases. The CDR3 has 14 amino acids. Germline assignment: CDR1 LGHDT and CDR2 YNNKEL (reference sequence). The ends lost 3 bases at V and 7 bases at J; junction bases unmatched: 3. The CDR3 loop reads CASSQTSGGREQYF. The CDR3 DNA reads as TGTGCCAGCAGCCAGACTAGCGGGGGGAGGGAGCAGTACTTC.

The genes are TRBV30 and TRBJ2-1; TRBD2 matches at 7 bases. This CDR3 region has 16 residues. CDR1 is GTSNPN, CDR2 SVGIG, per germline (reference sequence). With V trimmed by 2 bases and J by 5 bases, 12 bases remained unmatched. CDR3 bases: TGTGCCTGGAGTCCAGCGGGGATGGAACGGGACAATGAGCAGTTCTTC. This gives the protein CAWSPAGMERDNEQFF.

The genes are TRBV6-5 and TRBJ2-5; 8 bases fit TRBD1. CDR3 size: 13 residues. Germline trimming cut 2 bases from V and 5 bases from J; bases unmatched to any gene: 1. Germline lookup yields CDR1 MNHEY and CDR2 SVGAGI. Written as DNA, the CDR3 is TGTGCCAGCAGTTACAACAGGGGGGAGACCCAGTACTTC. This gives the protein CASSYNRGETQYF.

V and J are TRBV5-4 and TRBJ2-3; no clear D. The CDR3 length is 15 residues. The germline V gene encodes CDR1 SGHNT and CDR2 YYREEE (reference sequence). The V and J ends lost 0 bases and 0 bases respectively, with 8 bases between them. The CDR3 nucleotides read TGTGCCAGCAGCTTGGCGCCTAGTAGCACAGATACGCAGTATTTT. Translated: CASSLAPSSTDTQYF. The full variable domain, with the rest looked up from reference TRBV5-4 and TRBJ2-3, is ETGVTQSPTHLIKTRGQQVTLRCSSQSGHNTVSWYQQALGQGPQFIFQYYREEENGRGNFPPRFSGLQFPNYSSELNVNALELDDSALYLCASSLAPSSTDTQYFGPGTRLTVL.

The V call is TRBV9, the J call TRBJ2-4, with D perhaps TRBD2 (6 bases). CDR3 size: 13 residues. The V gene lost 2 bases and the J gene lost 5 bases, with 8 bases spanning the gap. Germline lookup yields CDR1 SGDLS and CDR2 YYNGEE. CDR3 in amino acids: CASSVGGENIQYF. CDR3 in DNA: TGTGCCAGCAGCGTGGGGGGTGAAAACATTCAGTACTTC.

The chain recombines TRBV2 with TRBJ1-5; D remains ambiguous. CDR1 is SNHLY, CDR2 FYNNEI, per germline. V was shortened by 8 bases and J by 5 bases, with 13 bases between the two germline ends. The CDR3 consists of 13 residues. This CDR3 reads CASAQYGDQPQHF. Here the CDR3 DNA reads TGTGCCAGCGCACAATACGGGGATCAGCCCCAGCATTTT.